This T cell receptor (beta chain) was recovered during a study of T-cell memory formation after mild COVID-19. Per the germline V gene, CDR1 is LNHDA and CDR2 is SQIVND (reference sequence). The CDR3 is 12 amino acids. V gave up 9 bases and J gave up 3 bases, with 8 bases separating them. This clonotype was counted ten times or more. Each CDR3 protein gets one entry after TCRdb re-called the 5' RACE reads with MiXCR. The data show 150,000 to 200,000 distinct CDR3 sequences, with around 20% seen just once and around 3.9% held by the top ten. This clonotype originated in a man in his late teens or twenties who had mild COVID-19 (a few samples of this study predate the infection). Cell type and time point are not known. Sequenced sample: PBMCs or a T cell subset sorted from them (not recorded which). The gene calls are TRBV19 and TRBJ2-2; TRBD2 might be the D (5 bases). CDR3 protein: CASPGDTGELFF. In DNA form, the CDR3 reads TGTGCCAGCCCCGGGGACACCGGGGAGCTGTTTTTT.